This T cell receptor beta chain emerged from a study of OX40 agonist ivuxolimab in advanced cancers. Across the whole study: Dose-escalation subjects each had hepatocellular carcinoma, melanoma, renal cell or head and neck cancer.

Clones were sequenced by immunoSEQ multiplex PCR, and TCRdb holds only the in-frame ones, with some missing. The repertoire includes tens of thousands of clones, approximately 82% of them detected once, and 0.75% to 1% sits in the top ten. Study observations and caveats: CD8+ T cells showed, on average, more clonal expansion than CD4+ cells. Blood T cells, both CD4+ and CD8+, expanded clonally by week 6 at 0.1 to 3.0 mg/kg.

As regards this clone: No antigen is known for it.

The TCR sequence derives from an adult with an advanced solid tumor such as melanoma, head and neck, liver or kidney cancer. The source was CD4+ or CD8+ T cells sorted from blood, collected in a trial of the OX40 agonist ivuxolimab.

In DNA, the CDR3 is TGTGCCAGCAGCTTACGGACAGGGGATTCACCCCTCCACTTT. Translation: CASSLRTGDSPLHF. V and J are TRBV7-2 and TRBJ1-6; TRBD1 matches 9 bases. The CDR3 consists of 14 residues. CDR1 and CDR2 (germline): SGHTA, FQGNSA. Germline trimming cut 2 bases from V and 8 bases from J; bases unmatched to any gene: 1. The full variable domain, rest sourced from reference TRBV7-2 and TRBJ1-6, is GAGVSQSPSNKVTEKGKDVELRCDPISGHTALYWYRQSLGQGLEFLIYFQGNSAPDKSGLPSDRFSAERTGGSVSTLTIQRTQQEDSAVYLCASSLRTGDSPLHFGNGTRLTVT.